The 18 T cell receptor beta chains given below trace back to one sample, sequenced in a study of blood T cells in healthy people across ages. A second PCR of roughly 7 to 11 cycles used a sample-barcoded 5' primer and a J-beta primer mix. TCRdb independently ran MiXCR on the 5' RACE reads; one entry per CDR3 protein. Of approximately 900,000 distinct CDR3 sequences in the sample, 45% to 50% were seen once. Sequenced sample: blood. These receptors all stem from a man under 40 in good health.

The CDR3 protein is CASSLTSGGSPRHIQYF. In DNA form, the CDR3 reads TGTGCCAGCAGCTTAACTAGCGGGGGGTCCCCGCGGCACATTCAGTACTTC. The V and J genes are TRBV7-2 and TRBJ2-4; 12 positions agree with TRBD2. Germline CDR1 SGHTA, CDR2 FQGNSA. The CDR3 consists of 17 residues. Trimming at V came to 2 bases and at J to 8 bases, leaving 10 bases not matched to a gene.

In its sample, this clonotype was seen a few times. The chain joins TRBV5-1 to TRBJ2-5; no clear D gene. V lost 3 bases, J lost 2 bases, and 11 bases lay in between. This CDR3 has 14 residues. The germline V gene has CDR1 SGHRS and CDR2 YFSETQ. The CDR3 loop reads CASSSSDPQETQYF. The CDR3, as DNA: TGCGCCAGCAGCTCCTCAGACCCGCAAGAGACCCAGTACTTC. The variable domain in full, completed from reference TRBV5-1 and TRBJ2-5, reads KAGVTQTPRYLIKTRGQQVTLSCSPISGHRSVSWYQQTPGQGLQFLFEYFSETQRNKGNFPGRFSGRQFSNSRSEMNVSTLELGDSALYLCASSSSDPQETQYFGPGTRLLVL.

The gene calls are TRBV11-3 and TRBJ1-2; 9 positions agree with TRBD1. The germline gives CDR1 SGHNT, CDR2 YENEEA. This CDR3 region has 13 residues. With 5 bases clipped from V and 8 bases from J, the junction kept 6 bases outside the gene matches. The CDR3 spells CASSTGGAEGYTF. The CDR3 DNA is TGTGCCAGCAGCACAGGGGGCGCGGAGGGCTACACCTTC.

The chain is built from TRBV12-3 or TRBV12-4 and TRBJ1-2, with D perhaps TRBD1 (5 bases). There are 14 residues in the CDR3. The V end was cut by 2 bases, the J end by 3 bases, with 10 bases between. The CDR3 here is CASSLTEGYYGYTF. Written as DNA, the CDR3 is TGTGCCAGCAGTTTAACTGAGGGGTACTATGGCTACACCTTC.

This clonotype was seen a handful of times. V usage is TRBV12-3 or TRBV12-4 and J usage is TRBJ2-3; TRBD2 agrees at 8 bases. Trimming cost V 4 bases and J 1 base; bases outside gene matches: 10. The CDR3 runs to 17 residues. Here the CDR3 reads CASSSNSGGQGTDTQYF. Here the CDR3 DNA reads TGTGCCAGCAGTTCAAACAGCGGGGGCCAGGGCACAGATACGCAGTATTTT.

As regards this clonotype: Compared with germline, one end of the junction differs, possibly owing to a read error. The rearrangement joins TRBV3-1 to TRBJ2-4; TRBD1 is a possible D gene (5 bases). The CDR3 has 12 residues. CDR1 is LGHDT and CDR2 is YNNKEL in the germline V gene (reference sequence). The CDR3 loop is CASSGQGNIQHF. The CDR3 DNA reads as TGTGCCAGCAGCGGGCAGGGCAACATTCAGCACTTC.

The V call is TRBV7-2, the J call TRBJ2-3; 10 bases match TRBD2. Germline values: CDR1 SGHTA, CDR2 FQGNSA. There are 15 residues in the CDR3. V was pared by 5 bases and J by 8 bases, with 10 bases of the junction left unmatched. CDR3 in DNA: TGTGCCAGCAGCGATACTAGCGGGGCCTCCTTTACGCAGTATTTT. It specifies CASSDTSGASFTQYF.

The rearrangement uses TRBV27 and TRBJ2-1, with a tentative D call TRBD1 (6 bases). CDR3 size: 13 residues. Germline-derived CDR1 and CDR2 are MNHEY and SMNVEV (reference sequence). V lost 6 bases and J lost 4, with 10 bases in between. Here the CDR3 DNA reads TGTGCCAGCAGGTTAGGGGGTTACAATGAGCAGTTCTTC. It is translated as CASRLGGYNEQFF.

The chain uses TRBV9 and TRBJ2-1; 8 bases are shared with TRBD2. Trimming at V came to 3 bases and at J to 4 bases, leaving 9 bases not matched to a gene. The CDR3 has 16 residues. CDR1 and CDR2 from the germline V gene are SGDLS and YYNGEE. CDR3 in DNA: TGTGCCAGCAGCGCCAAAGCTGGACTAGCTTACAATGAGCAGTTCTTC. This gives the protein CASSAKAGLAYNEQFF.

This clonotype has a handful of counts. The rearrangement uses TRBV29-1 and TRBJ1-6; D gene uncertain. This CDR3 spans 14 amino acids. Trimming left V 6 bases short and J 10 bases short, with 19 bases between. Germline V gives CDR1 SQVTM, CDR2 ANQGSEA. Here the CDR3 DNA reads TGCAGCGTGGGTAAAAGTTCTGGGTCCTCACCCCTCCACTTT. It encodes CSVGKSSGSSPLHF.

The V gene is TRBV12-3 or TRBV12-4, the J gene TRBJ2-1; 13 nucleotides agree with TRBD2. The CDR3 loop spans 16 amino acids. J gave up 7 bases and V 5 bases, and 8 bases lay outside the gene matches. The CDR3 nucleotides read TGTGCCAGCAGTCCCCAACTAGCGGGGGGGCAGAATGAGCAGTTCTTC. This gives the protein CASSPQLAGGQNEQFF.

A few counts support this clonotype. For the CDR3, the DNA is TGTGCCAGCAGCTTAGTTCCCCAGCGGGGGGGAGAGACCCAGTACTTC. This sequence encodes CASSLVPQRGGETQYF. This rearrangement joins TRBV7-2 to TRBJ2-5; 10 bases fit TRBD2. Germline V lookup: CDR1 SGHTA, CDR2 FQGNSA. V lost 1 base to trimming and J lost 4 bases; unmatched junction nucleotides: 6. This CDR3 is built from 16 residues.

The J gene is TRBJ2-1, the V gene TRBV28, with D possibly being TRBD2 (5 bases). The germline V gene encodes CDR1 MDHEN and CDR2 SYDVKM. The length of the CDR3 is 14 residues. Trimming cost V 3 bases and J 7 bases, with 13 bases left between them. CDR3 bases: TGTGCCAGCAGTTTGCCGGGATACGTGAATGAGCAGTTCTTC. This encodes CASSLPGYVNEQFF.

The J gene is TRBJ1-4, the V gene TRBV29-1; D unresolved. Looked up from germline, CDR1 is SQVTM and CDR2 is ANQGSEA. CDR3 length: 13 amino acids. The germline V and J ends were trimmed by 2 bases and 3 bases, with 7 bases remaining between them. As DNA, the CDR3 is TGCAGCGTTGAACCGGGGTCTAATGAAAAACTGTTTTTT. It codes for CSVEPGSNEKLFF.

The V gene is TRBV5-1, the J gene TRBJ2-3; D remains ambiguous. This CDR3 has 15 amino acids. Germline values: CDR1 SGHRS, CDR2 YFSETQ. V lost 0 bases to trimming and J lost 6 bases, with 14 bases between them. CDR3 sequence: CASSLEAVSLDTQYF. In nucleotides, the CDR3 is TGCGCCAGCAGCTTGGAGGCAGTTTCTTTGGATACGCAGTATTTT.

This chain links TRBV20-1 with TRBJ2-1; D remains ambiguous. The ends were cut back, 2 bases at V and 4 bases at J, with 12 bases in the middle. The CDR3 sequence is 14 residues long. Germline CDR1 DFQATT, CDR2 SNEGSKA (reference sequence). The CDR3: CSARTGNGYNEQFF. CDR3 coding DNA: TGCAGTGCTAGAACCGGTAACGGGTACAATGAGCAGTTCTTC.

Written as DNA, the CDR3 is TGTGCCAGCAGTACCAACAGGGACTCCTACGAGCAGTACTTC. Protein: CASSTNRDSYEQYF. V gene TRBV27 combines with J gene TRBJ2-7; TRBD1 might be the D (6 bases). The V gene lost 5 bases and the J gene lost 0 bases, with 11 bases spanning the gap. This CDR3 spans 14 amino acids. Germline-derived CDR1 and CDR2 are MNHEY and SMNVEV (reference sequence).

CDR3 loop: CASSVAAETYEQYF. CDR3 in DNA: TGTGCCAGCAGCGTAGCAGCAGAGACCTACGAGCAGTACTTC. J is TRBJ2-7 and V is TRBV9; D is ambiguous. V lost 0 bases, J lost 2 bases, and 9 bases lay in between. The CDR3 loop spans 14 amino acids. Germline CDR1 SGDLS, CDR2 YYNGEE. The variable domain in full, completed from reference TRBV9 and TRBJ2-7, reads DSGVTQTPKHLITATGQRVTLRCSPRSGDLSVYWYQQSLDQGLQFLIQYYNGEERAKGNILERFSAQQFPDLHSELNLSSLELGDSALYFCASSVAAETYEQYFGPGTRLTVT.